Listed below are T cell receptor beta chains from one sample, sequenced in a study of CD8+ T cells in alopecia areata. Method: immunoSEQ multiplex PCR; TCRdb's copy keeps in-frame clones and lacks some. The profile shows 150,000 to 200,000 clones, approximately 53% of them singletons. The specimen comprised CD8+ T cells sorted from blood, sampled at week 24, from a patient treated with tofacitinib. Receptors originate from a human donor with alopecia areata. The CDR3 runs from the conserved cysteine through the conserved F or W. The order of the fields is D gene, clone size, V gene, J gene, CDR3 DNA, CDR3 protein. A D gene is named only where the DNA matches it firmly. Rows may omit the clone size; those that give it use once, few, many or a size class.

TRBD2	.	TRBV10-3	TRBJ2-5	TGTGCCATCAGTGAGCCTGGACTAGCCCAGTACTTC	CAISEPGLAQYF
TRBD2	.	TRBV2	TRBJ2-1	TGTGCCAGCAGTGACGTTAGCGGGGGACTTTACAATGAGCAGTTCTTC	CASSDVSGGLYNEQFF
.	.	TRBV30	TRBJ1-1	TGTGCCTGGAGTTTTGGAGGTGACACTGAAGCTTTCTTT	CAWSFGGDTEAFF
TRBD1	.	TRBV30	TRBJ2-7	TGTGCCTGGAGCGCCGGGACAGGGACCTACGAGCAGTACTTC	CAWSAGTGTYEQYF
TRBD2	few	TRBV7-9	TRBJ2-3	TGTGCCAGCAGAACTACTAGCGGGGGAGCCACGCAGTATTTT	CASRTTSGGATQYF
.	.	TRBV19	TRBJ2-1	TGTGCCAGTAGTATCCAGCTCTCCTACAATGAGCAGTTCTTC	CASSIQLSYNEQFF
.	.	TRBV4-1	TRBJ1-1	TGCGCCAGCAGCCAAGATGGGGAGAATGAAGCTTTCTTT	CASSQDGENEAFF
.	.	TRBV30	TRBJ2-1	TGTGCCTGGACCCTCGACTACCGCTCCTACAATGAGCAGTTCTTC	CAWTLDYRSYNEQFF
TRBD1	once	TRBV4-3	TRBJ1-1	TGCGCCAGCAGCCTGACAGGGTACGACACTGAAGCTTTCTTT	CASSLTGYDTEAFF
.	once	TRBV30	TRBJ2-1	TGTGCCTGGACCCTCGGGACAAGTAACAATGAGCAGTTCTTC	CAWTLGTSNNEQFF
TRBD1	.	TRBV9	TRBJ1-2	TGTGCCAGCAGCGTAGGGGACAGCTATGGCTACACCTTC	CASSVGDSYGYTF
TRBD1	few	TRBV5-1	TRBJ1-1	TGCGCCAGCAGCACATCAGGGGGCACTGAAGCTTTCTTT	CASSTSGGTEAFF
.	.	TRBV13	TRBJ2-1	TGTGCCAGCAGCTTACCGGGACCCACCTATGAGCAGTTCTTC	CASSLPGPTYEQFF
.	few	TRBV23-1	TRBJ2-2	TGCGCCAGCAGTTACAGGGGAGGCACCGGGGAGCTGTTTTTT	CASSYRGGTGELFF
TRBD2	few	TRBV9	TRBJ2-2	TGTGCCAGCAGCAGGCTAGCGGGGGGCATCCCCAACACCGGGGAGCTGTTTTTT	CASSRLAGGIPNTGELFF
.	.	TRBV30	TRBJ2-1	TGTGTGGTTGATGAGCAGTTCTTC	CVVDEQFF
TRBD1	few	TRBV5-6	TRBJ1-5	TGTGCCAGCAGCTTGGGACAGGGAAATAGCAATCAGCCCCAGCATTTT	CASSLGQGNSNQPQHF
TRBD1	.	TRBV5-1	TRBJ2-7	TGCGCCAGCAGTAAAGGCACAGGGGGCTACGAGCAGTACTTC	CASSKGTGGYEQYF
.	.	TRBV30	TRBJ2-7	TGTGCCTGGAGTACAGGGTCGTACGAGCAGTACTTC	CAWSTGSYEQYF
.	few	TRBV30	TRBJ2-7	TGTGCCTTAACACAGGGTCGCCACGAGCAGTACTTC	CALTQGRHEQYF
TRBD2	.	TRBV7-8	TRBJ2-1	TGTGCCAGCAGCTTAGCGGCGGGGGGGTTCTACAATGAGCAGTTCTTC	CASSLAAGGFYNEQFF
.	.	TRBV27	TRBJ1-4	TGTGCCAGCGGAAAGGGTGGAAAACTGTTTTTT	CASGKGGKLFF
.	.	TRBV7-6	TRBJ2-7	TGTGCCAGCAGTTATGATGGAAGGGAGCAGTACTTC	CASSYDGREQYF
.	.	TRBV29-1	TRBJ1-1	TGCAGCGTTGCCCCGGAGGGACCAGAAGCTTTCTTT	CSVAPEGPEAFF
TRBD2	few	TRBV27	TRBJ2-1	TGTGCCAGCACCCTGGGCGGGGGGCTTTACAATGAGCAGTTCTTC	CASTLGGGLYNEQFF
.	.	TRBV30	TRBJ1-4	TGTGCCTGGAGTTCGGGCGCGCGAGAAAAACTGTTTTTT	CAWSSGAREKLFF
.	.	TRBV25-1	TRBJ2-2	TGTGCCAGCAGTTCCAGGGACACCGGGGAGCTGTTTTTT	CASSSRDTGELFF
.	.	TRBV19	TRBJ1-1	TGTGCCAGTGCAGTAAAGACAGAGAACACTGAAGCTTTCTTT	CASAVKTENTEAFF
TRBD1	.	TRBV5-6	TRBJ1-1	TGTGCCAGCAGCTCGGACAGGGAGGCGGACACTGAAGCTTTCTTT	CASSSDREADTEAFF
.	.	TRBV25-1	TRBJ2-3	TGTGCCAGCAGGTGGCAGGGCACAGATACGCAGTATTTT	CASRWQGTDTQYF
.	.	TRBV13	TRBJ2-7	TGTGCCAGCAGCCTAGATAGCGAGCAGTACTTC	CASSLDSEQYF
TRBD2	.	TRBV6-5	TRBJ2-1	TGTGCCAGCTTCACCCTAGCGGGGCACAATGAGCAGTTCTTC	CASFTLAGHNEQFF
.	.	TRBV6-6	TRBJ2-5	TGTGCCAGCCTTGGGGGGGCTCAAGAGACCCAGTACTTC	CASLGGAQETQYF
.	few	TRBV19	TRBJ1-2	TGTGCCAGTAGGATCAGGGCGGAATGGGGCTACACCTTC	CASRIRAEWGYTF